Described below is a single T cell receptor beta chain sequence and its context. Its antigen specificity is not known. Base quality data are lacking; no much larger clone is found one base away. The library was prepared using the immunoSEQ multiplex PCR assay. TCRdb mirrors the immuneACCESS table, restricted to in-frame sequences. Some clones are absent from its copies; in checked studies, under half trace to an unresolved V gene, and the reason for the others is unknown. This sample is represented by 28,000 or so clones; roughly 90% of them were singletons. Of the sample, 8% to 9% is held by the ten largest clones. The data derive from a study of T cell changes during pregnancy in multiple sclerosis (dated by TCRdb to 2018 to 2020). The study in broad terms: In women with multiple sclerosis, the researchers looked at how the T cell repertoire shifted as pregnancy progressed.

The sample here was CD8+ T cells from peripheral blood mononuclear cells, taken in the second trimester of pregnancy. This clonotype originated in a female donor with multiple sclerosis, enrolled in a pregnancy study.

Here is the DNA: TGTGCCACCAGCAGAGGGGCAGGGGGCTCCTACGAGCAGTACTTC. Its protein product is CATSRGAGGSYEQYF. The rearranged chain carries TRBV15 and TRBJ2-7, and 7 junctional nucleotides match TRBD1. The CDR3 covers 15 residues, taking in both the cysteine and the phenylalanine. Only the CDR3 part of the read is kept: 45 bases, read in frame from the first base. Ends trimmed: V by 1 base, J by 0 bases; bases unmatched to a gene: 3. CDR1 and CDR2, per the germline V gene (reference sequence), are LNHNV and YYDKDF.